This TCR beta chain was identified in a study of blood T cell repertoires in COVID-19. The germline CDR1 and CDR2 sequences are SQVTM and ANQGSEA. Trimming removed 1 base at V and 5 bases at J, with 9 bases between. The CDR3 length is 13 residues. Profiling relied on immunoSEQ multiplex PCR, and the TCRdb table lists in-frame clones only, not all of them. The sample has around 240,000 clones, approximately 85% seen once; the top ten hold 2% to 2.5%. The clonotype was recovered from a woman between 45 and 65 years old who had recovered from COVID-19. This chain uses TRBV29-1 with TRBJ2-1; D not certain. Source material: PBMCs or T cells enriched from blood (not recorded which). CDR3 nucleotide sequence: TGCAGCGTTGAAGTTAGAGTCGACAATGAGCAGTTCTTC. It is translated as CSVEVRVDNEQFF.